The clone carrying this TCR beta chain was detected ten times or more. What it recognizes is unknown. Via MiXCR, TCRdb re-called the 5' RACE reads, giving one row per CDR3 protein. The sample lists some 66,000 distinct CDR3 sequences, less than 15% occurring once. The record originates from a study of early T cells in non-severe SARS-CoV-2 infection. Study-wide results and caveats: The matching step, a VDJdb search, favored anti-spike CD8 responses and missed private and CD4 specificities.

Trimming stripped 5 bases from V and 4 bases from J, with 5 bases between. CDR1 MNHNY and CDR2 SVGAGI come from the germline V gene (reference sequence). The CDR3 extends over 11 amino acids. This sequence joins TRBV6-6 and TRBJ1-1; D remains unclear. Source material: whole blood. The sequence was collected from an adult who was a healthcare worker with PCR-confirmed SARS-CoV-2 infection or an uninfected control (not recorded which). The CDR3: CASSRSTEAFF. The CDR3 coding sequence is TGTGCCAGCAGTAGGTCCACTGAAGCTTTCTTT.